The sequence of this T cell receptor (beta chain) was determined in a study of CD8 T cells in ankylosing spondylitis. CDR1 and CDR2 from the germline V gene are SQVTM and ANQGSEA. The CDR3 has 14 residues. Germline trimming cut 4 bases from V and 3 bases from J; bases unmatched to any gene: 6. This clonotype was found a few times. TCRdb re-analysed the 5' RACE reads in MiXCR, keeping a single row per CDR3 protein. Here the sample spans about 180,000 distinct CDR3 sequences, roughly 10% being singletons. The TCR originated in a female donor with ankylosing spondylitis or in good health (not recorded which). The sample consisted of blood, either unsorted or a sorted T cell fraction (not recorded which). The chain couples TRBV29-1 to TRBJ2-7; 10 nucleotides line up with TRBD2. The CDR3 reads CSVVWTSGIYEQYF. The DNA of the CDR3 is TGCAGCGTTGTGTGGACTAGCGGAATCTACGAGCAGTACTTC.